The 27 T cell receptor beta chains listed next were all sequenced from one sample in a study of T cells after yellow fever vaccination. MiXCR, applied by TCRdb to the 5' RACE reads, yields one record per CDR3 protein. Here the sample spans hundreds of thousands of distinct CDR3 sequences, approximately 15% being singletons. The material was PBMCs, obtained on the day of the yellow fever booster vaccination. Receptors were obtained from a man aged 25 to 40 who received the YFV17D yellow fever vaccine.

This clonotype has only a few counts. This chain links TRBV20-1 with TRBJ2-1, with 9 bases identical to TRBD2. This CDR3 spans 14 amino acids. Trimming took 6 bases from V and 3 from J; bases not matched to a gene: 6. Germline V lookup: CDR1 DFQATT, CDR2 SNEGSKA (reference sequence). Here the CDR3 DNA reads TGCAGTGCGCCGACTAGCGGTGTCTACAATGAGCAGTTCTTC. It encodes CSAPTSGVYNEQFF.

Only a few counts were recorded for this clonotype. The CDR3 is CASSGTSLKVPTQYF. The DNA for the CDR3 is TGCGCCAGCAGCGGGACTAGCCTTAAAGTTCCTACGCAGTATTTT. The chain combines TRBV5-1 with TRBJ2-3; 9 bases map to TRBD2. Germline V gives CDR1 SGHRS, CDR2 YFSETQ. The J segment lost 8 bases and the V segment lost 4 bases, leaving 11 bases of the junction unmatched. The CDR3 length is 15 residues.

This chain links TRBV6-2 or TRBV6-3 with TRBJ1-5; 8 nucleotides line up with TRBD1. The germline V gene has CDR1 MNHEY and CDR2 SVGEGT. CDR3 length: 17 amino acids. Trimming at V came to 8 bases and at J to 0 bases, leaving 12 bases not matched to a gene. This chain's CDR3 is CASQPGQGIYSNQPQHF. CDR3 in DNA: TGTGCCAGCCAGCCAGGACAGGGAATATATAGCAATCAGCCCCAGCATTTT.

This clonotype was found a few times. J is TRBJ2-7 and V is TRBV27; 8 nucleotides line up with TRBD2. CDR1 and CDR2 from the germline V gene are MNHEY and SMNVEV (reference sequence). The length of the CDR3 is 17 residues. V was pared by 0 bases and J by 3 bases, with 10 bases of the junction left unmatched. This CDR3 is CASSLSLSGSSYYEQYF. In nucleotides, the CDR3 is TGTGCCAGCAGTTTATCGCTAAGCGGGAGTTCATACTACGAGCAGTACTTC.

This clonotype was counted ten times or more. The genes are TRBV18 and TRBJ2-1, with TRBD2 identical over 7 bases. This CDR3 has 16 residues. Germline V gives CDR1 KGHSH, CDR2 LQKENI. V gave up 1 base and J gave up 1 base; unmatched junction bases: 4. CDR3 in DNA: TGTGCCAGCTCACCACGGGGCGGGAGTTCCTACAATGAGCAGTTCTTC. This gives the protein CASSPRGGSSYNEQFF.

This clonotype was seen more than once but under ten times. V and J are TRBV20-1 and TRBJ2-7; TRBD2 matches 10 bases. Germline lookup yields CDR1 DFQATT and CDR2 SNEGSKA (reference sequence). The CDR3 totals 17 residues. J was trimmed by 0 bases and V by 1 base; bases with no gene match: 9. The CDR3 sequence is CSARVLGSGRSSYEQYF. In DNA, the CDR3 is TGCAGTGCTAGAGTCTTAGGTAGCGGGAGGAGCTCCTACGAGCAGTACTTC.

This clonotype was seen a handful of times. The rearrangement uses TRBV2 and TRBJ2-6, with a tentative D call TRBD1 (5 bases). Germline assignment: CDR1 SNHLY and CDR2 FYNNEI. With 2 bases removed from V and 1 base from J, the gap between germline ends came to 6 bases. The CDR3 runs 15 residues. The CDR3 reads CASSEQGSGANVLTF. CDR3 nucleotides: TGTGCCAGCAGTGAACAGGGTTCTGGGGCCAACGTCCTGACTTTC.

A few counts support this clonotype. The rearrangement links TRBV27 to TRBJ1-1, with D perhaps matching TRBD1 (5 bases). CDR1 and CDR2 (germline): MNHEY, SMNVEV (reference sequence). The length of the CDR3 is 14 residues. V was trimmed by 6 bases and J by 0 bases, leaving 11 bases between them. CDR3 protein: CASRKLQVNTEAFF. The CDR3 DNA is TGTGCCAGCAGGAAACTACAGGTGAACACTGAAGCTTTCTTT.

This clonotype was found many times. The chain recombines TRBV11-3 with TRBJ2-1, with 10 bases identical to TRBD2. The CDR3 loop spans 16 amino acids. Germline assignment: CDR1 SGHNT and CDR2 YENEEA. The V and J ends lost 2 bases and 6 bases, in that order; junction bases with no gene match: 7. CDR3 amino acids: CASSLRSSGGFNEQFF. Written as DNA, the CDR3 is TGTGCCAGCAGCTTAAGGTCTAGCGGGGGCTTCAATGAGCAGTTCTTC. Looking up the rest from reference TRBV11-3 and TRBJ2-1 gives the full variable domain: EAGVVQSPRYKIIEKKQPVAFWCNPISGHNTLYWYLQNLGQGPELLIRYENEEAVDDSQLPKDRFSAERLKGVDSTLKIQPAELGDSAVYLCASSLRSSGGFNEQFFGPGTRLTVL.

This clonotype occurred a few times. The rearrangement joins TRBV7-9 to TRBJ2-7; D is possibly TRBD1 (6 bases). CDR1 is SEHNR, CDR2 FQNEAQ, per germline (reference sequence). The CDR3 is 15 residues long. V was cut by 3 bases and J by 5 bases, with 17 bases left in between. CDR3 coding DNA: TGTGCCAGCAGCTTCTTGGGGGCCTCCGGCCACGAGCAGTACTTC. Its translation: CASSFLGASGHEQYF.

This clonotype was detected only a few times. The gene calls are TRBV4-3 and TRBJ2-3; 11 bases are a match to TRBD2. V shed 4 bases, J shed 5 bases, and the junction held 8 bases outside the gene matches. The CDR3 runs 16 residues. Germline V lookup: CDR1 LGHNA, CDR2 YSLEER. The CDR3 spells CASSLHGTSGLDTQYF. DNA for the CDR3: TGCGCCAGCAGCCTCCACGGGACTAGCGGTTTAGATACGCAGTATTTT.

The chain couples TRBV27 to TRBJ2-7; D is undetermined. Germline loops: CDR1 MNHEY, CDR2 SMNVEV (reference sequence). The CDR3 sequence is 16 residues long. Trimming removed 6 bases at V and 4 bases at J, with 22 bases between. DNA of the CDR3: TGTGCCAGCAGGGCCCCTGATAGGGCCGACTTATACGAGCAGTACTTC. It codes for CASRAPDRADLYEQYF.

The gene calls are TRBV25-1 and TRBJ2-6; no reliable D call. The V gene's germline CDR1 is MGHDK and CDR2 SYGVNS. Between the trimmed V and J ends, which lost 3 bases and 5 bases, there was a span of 8 bases. CDR3 length: 14 residues. CDR3 in DNA: TGTGCCAGCAGTGACGTTGGGTGGGCCAACGTCCTGACTTTC. Encoded protein: CASSDVGWANVLTF.

This clonotype was counted between two and nine times. This chain uses TRBV25-1 with TRBJ2-2, with D perhaps TRBD1 or TRBD2 (5 bases each). The CDR3 consists of 14 residues. Germline lookup yields CDR1 MGHDK and CDR2 SYGVNS. Deletions cut 6 bases from V and 1 base from J, with 9 bases between. The CDR3 coding sequence is TGTGCCAGCAGGAGGGGAGAGAACACCGGGGAGCTGTTTTTT. Protein sequence: CASRRGENTGELFF.

In this sample, this clonotype turned up once. The chain is built from TRBV20-1 and TRBJ2-1; TRBD2 aligns across 9 bases. This CDR3 is 16 amino acids long. Per the germline V gene, CDR1 is DFQATT and CDR2 is SNEGSKA (reference sequence). V trimming: 0 bases; J trimming: 7 bases; junction bases outside the gene matches: 10. The CDR3 is CSARDRAGGPENEQFF. The CDR3 DNA is TGCAGTGCTAGAGATAGAGCGGGAGGACCTGAGAATGAGCAGTTCTTC.

In its sample, this clonotype was seen a few times. The chain is built from TRBV12-3 or TRBV12-4 and TRBJ2-7; 9 bases are shared with TRBD1. Losses at the gene ends were 1 base for V and 5 bases for J; bases not matched to a gene: 6. This CDR3 spans 15 amino acids. CDR3 DNA sequence: TGTGCCAGCAGTTTAGACAGGGGGCTTGCCCACGAGCAGTACTTC. This encodes CASSLDRGLAHEQYF.

This clonotype was counted ten times or more. The rearrangement uses TRBV25-1 and TRBJ2-5; D is possibly TRBD2 (5 bases). The CDR3 contains 15 residues. Germline V gene sequence: CDR1 MGHDK, CDR2 SYGVNS. V lost 1 base and J lost 3, with 12 bases in between. CDR3: CASSESHGEKETQYF. CDR3 DNA sequence: TGTGCCAGCAGTGAATCGCACGGGGAGAAAGAGACCCAGTACTTC.

Only a few counts were recorded for this clonotype. The V and J genes are TRBV7-6 and TRBJ2-7, with D possibly being TRBD2 (5 bases). Deletions cut 3 bases from V and 6 bases from J, with 15 bases between. CDR3 length: 14 amino acids. Germline CDR1 and CDR2: SGHVS and FNYEAQ. CDR3 sequence reads: CASSLGGFLSEQYF. The CDR3 DNA sequence: TGTGCCAGCAGCTTGGGCGGGTTCCTCTCCGAGCAGTACTTC.

The genes are TRBV19 and TRBJ2-3; D gene unclear. The CDR3 spans 13 residues. Per the germline V gene, CDR1 is LNHDA and CDR2 is SQIVND (reference sequence). V was clipped by 5 bases and J by 4 bases, with 10 bases between them. DNA for the CDR3: TGTGCCAGTAGTGACGCAATGGCAGATACGCAGTATTTT. Protein sequence: CASSDAMADTQYF. The full variable domain, completed using reference TRBV19 and TRBJ2-3, is DGGITQSPKYLFRKEGQNVTLSCEQNLNHDAMYWYRQDPGQGLRLIYYSQIVNDFQKGDIAEGYSVSREKKESFPLTVTSAQKNPTAFYLCASSDAMADTQYFGPGTRLTVL.

This clonotype has only a few counts. The rearrangement uses TRBV9 and TRBJ1-1; 7 bases map to TRBD1. The CDR3 spans 13 residues. The trim removed 2 bases at V and 5 bases at J, leaving 3 bases unmatched. Germline CDR1 is SGDLS and CDR2 is YYNGEE. This chain's CDR3 is CASSVNRGTEAFF. The CDR3 DNA sequence: TGTGCCAGCAGCGTTAACAGGGGAACTGAAGCTTTCTTT.

The rearrangement uses TRBV20-1 and TRBJ1-2, with D possibly matching TRBD1 (6 bases). Germline lookup yields CDR1 DFQATT and CDR2 SNEGSKA (reference sequence). V was cut by 2 bases and J by 8 bases, with 15 bases left in between. The CDR3 covers 13 residues. CDR3 region: CSARLPTGWGYTF. CDR3 bases: TGCAGTGCTAGACTGCCGACAGGCTGGGGCTACACCTTC.

This clonotype showed up just a few times. CDR3 bases: TGTGCCACCCAGTTGGGGGGCGAGCAGTACTTC. Translation gives CATQLGGEQYF. The rearrangement links TRBV6-2 or TRBV6-3 to TRBJ2-7; perhaps TRBD2 as D (6 bases). The CDR3 has 11 residues. The V gene lost 10 bases and the J gene lost 6 bases, with 13 bases spanning the gap. Germline V gene sequence: CDR1 MNHEY, CDR2 SVGEGT.

The chain uses TRBV5-1 and TRBJ2-7, with D perhaps TRBD2 (6 bases). CDR1 and CDR2 from the germline V gene are SGHRS and YFSETQ. The V gene lost 3 bases and the J gene lost 3 bases, with 16 bases spanning the gap. CDR3 length: 15 residues. The CDR3 spells CASSSGGGGLYEQYF. The CDR3 nucleotides are TGCGCCAGCAGCTCCGGGGGAGGAGGCCTCTACGAGCAGTACTTC. Full variable domain (remainder filled in from reference TRBV5-1 and TRBJ2-7): KAGVTQTPRYLIKTRGQQVTLSCSPISGHRSVSWYQQTPGQGLQFLFEYFSETQRNKGNFPGRFSGRQFSNSRSEMNVSTLELGDSALYLCASSSGGGGLYEQYFGPGTRLTVT.

V is TRBV10-2 and J is TRBJ2-1, with a weak D call TRBD2 (6 bases). Trimming shortened V by 6 bases and J by 6 bases, and 21 bases separated the two germline ends. CDR1 is WSHSY and CDR2 is SAAADI in the germline V gene. The CDR3 runs to 16 residues. CDR3 amino acids: CASRAGRSKAGNEQFF. In nucleotides, the CDR3 is TGCGCCAGCAGGGCGGGACGATCAAAGGCCGGCAATGAGCAGTTCTTC.

This clonotype was recorded many times. The V and J genes are TRBV7-2 and TRBJ2-1; D is possibly TRBD2 (5 bases). Trimming left V 4 bases short and J 7 bases short, with 23 bases between. Per the germline V gene, CDR1 is SGHTA and CDR2 is FQGNSA. The CDR3 length is 17 residues. Here the CDR3 reads CASSSRILREGQNEQFF. The CDR3, as DNA: TGTGCCAGCAGCTCAAGAATCCTTCGTGAGGGCCAGAATGAGCAGTTCTTC. Using reference TRBV7-2 and TRBJ2-1 for the parts outside the CDR3, the full variable domain is GAGVSQSPSNKVTEKGKDVELRCDPISGHTALYWYRQSLGQGLEFLIYFQGNSAPDKSGLPSDRFSAERTGGSVSTLTIQRTQQEDSAVYLCASSSRILREGQNEQFFGPGTRLTVL.

The V and J genes are TRBV29-1 and TRBJ2-2, with unresolved D. The germline CDR1 and CDR2 sequences are SQVTM and ANQGSEA. The V gene lost 6 bases and the J gene lost 6 bases, with 14 bases spanning the gap. CDR3 length: 13 amino acids. The CDR3 DNA reads TGCAGCGTAACACCTCACCCCCCCGGGGAGCTGTTTTTT. Protein product: CSVTPHPPGELFF.

The chain recombines TRBV20-1 with TRBJ1-6; D not resolved. V was cut by 0 bases and J by 6 bases, with 12 bases left in between. CDR1 and CDR2 from the germline V gene are DFQATT and SNEGSKA (reference sequence). The CDR3 has 15 residues. The CDR3 protein is CSARDRPGSNSPLHF. CDR3 in DNA: TGCAGTGCTAGAGATCGACCAGGCAGTAATTCACCCCTCCACTTT.